This T cell receptor beta chain was identified during a study of T-cell reconstitution after alpha-beta-depleted transplantation in children. Whole-study results and caveats: After transplant, at about two months, alpha-beta T cells were reportedly derived from several hundred expanded graft clones. T-cell counts and diversity at one year following transplant were attributed mainly to newly produced T cells. After transplant, high TCRbeta diversity at day 60 in some patients arose from surviving recipient T cells and thymic progenitors.

Preparation of the TCRbeta library involved a method that used unique molecular identifiers. In TCRdb, the PCR reads were re-called with MiXCR into one record per CDR3 protein. The data contain about 300,000 distinct CDR3 sequences, over 9.5% of them singletons. This CDR3 contains 14 residues. The ends were cut back, 7 bases at V and 0 bases at J, with 9 bases in the middle. From germline, CDR1 is ENHRY and CDR2 SYGVKD. This clonotype was counted at least ten times. Its antigen is not known. The origin of this receptor is a boy in the first two years of life with acute myeloid leukemia, due to receive a stem cell transplant. The sequences come from PBMCs, collected before TCRalphabeta/CD19-depleted stem cell transplant. The chain joins TRBV10-3 to TRBJ2-2; D may be TRBD1 (6 bases). The CDR3 nucleotides are TGTGCCATCATTGGGACACCGAACACCGGGGAGCTGTTTTTT. Translating it yields CAIIGTPNTGELFF.